A selection of T cell receptor beta chains follows, all from one sample in a study of T cell repertoires in cytomegalovirus infection. TCRdb reanalysed the reads using MiXCR and keeps one entry per CDR3 protein. The table includes around 300,000 distinct CDR3 sequences, under 25% detected once. Their antigens remain unidentified. The material sequenced was cultured PBMCs, taken from culture after CMV antigen stimulation. These receptors all stem from a human donor in good health (CMV status not recorded). Some clones in this sample may be carry-over from other donors' samples. The CDR3 runs from the conserved cysteine through the conserved F or W. Fields, in order: CDR3 length, V gene, clone size, D gene, J gene, CDR3 DNA, CDR3 protein. D genes are given only for firm matches. The size entry is marked missing in some rows and otherwise reads once, few, many or a size class.

18	TRBV6-2/TRBV6-3	many	TRBD1	TRBJ2-1	TGTGCCAGCAGCCCCCGGGACAGGGGCCAGGTCTCCTACAATGAGCAGTTCTTC	CASSPRDRGQVSYNEQFF
16	TRBV27	NA	NA	TRBJ2-2	TGTGCCAGCAGTCGTCGGGAGGGGGCGCTAACCGGGGAGCTGTTTTTT	CASSRREGALTGELFF
15	TRBV7-6	many	TRBD2	TRBJ2-7	TGTGCCAGCAGTTGGGGGGGGAGTGGGGGCTACGAGCAGTACTTC	CASSWGGSGGYEQYF
13	TRBV6-1	many	NA	TRBJ2-3	TGTGCCAGCAGTTTACCCAGTACAGATACGCAGTATTTT	CASSLPSTDTQYF
17	TRBV6-2/TRBV6-3	NA	NA	TRBJ1-5	TGTGCCAGCAGTTATTCTGTACCAGGACAGTTGTATCAGCCCCAGCATTTT	CASSYSVPGQLYQPQHF
15	TRBV7-2	many	NA	TRBJ2-1	TGTGCCAGCAGCTTAGGTTCGACTTACTACAATGAGCAGTTCTTC	CASSLGSTYYNEQFF
13	TRBV18	few	NA	TRBJ2-1	TGTGCCAGCTCACCACAGTCCGCCCATGAGCAGTTCTTC	CASSPQSAHEQFF
14	TRBV5-4	NA	TRBD1	TRBJ1-2	TGTGCCAGCAGCGTTAGGACAGGCTACTATGGCTACACCTTC	CASSVRTGYYGYTF
15	TRBV7-8	few	NA	TRBJ1-6	TGTGCCAGCAGCTTAGCGTTGGGAGAAAATTCACCCCTCCACTTT	CASSLALGENSPLHF
15	TRBV7-2	many	NA	TRBJ2-3	TGTGCCAGCAGCGTCTCAAGCGGCGCTCAGGATACGCAGTATTTT	CASSVSSGAQDTQYF
14	TRBV5-1	few	NA	TRBJ1-2	TGCGCCAGCAGTTCCGAGGGCAGGGGCTATGGCTACACCTTC	CASSSEGRGYGYTF
13	TRBV2	NA	NA	TRBJ2-3	TGTGCCAGCACCGGAGGGAACACAGATACGCAGTATTTT	CASTGGNTDTQYF
14	TRBV6-5	NA	NA	TRBJ2-7	TGTGCCAGCAGTTACGGCGGGTTTACCTACGAGCAGTACTTC	CASSYGGFTYEQYF
17	TRBV7-2	many	NA	TRBJ1-3	TGTGCCAGCAGCTTAGCGTCGCCGGAGAGCTCTGGAAACACCATATATTTT	CASSLASPESSGNTIYF
16	TRBV7-8	many	TRBD2	TRBJ2-1	TGTGCCAGCAGCCCCGGACTAGCAGGCAGTTACAATGAGCAGTTCTTC	CASSPGLAGSYNEQFF
15	TRBV7-2	many	NA	TRBJ1-2	TGTGCCAGCAGCTTAGGGGACGGACCGGGCTATGGCTACACCTTC	CASSLGDGPGYGYTF
14	TRBV20-1	NA	NA	TRBJ2-1	TGCAGTGCAGATAGGGGGAGAGCCTACAATGAGCAGTTCTTC	CSADRGRAYNEQFF
15	TRBV7-2	few	TRBD2	TRBJ2-1	TGTGCCAGCAGCTCGGGACTAGCGGGAAAGGGGGAGCAGTTCTTC	CASSSGLAGKGEQFF
15	TRBV19	few	NA	TRBJ1-5	TGTGCCAGTAGCTCAGCTGGGATAAGCAATCAGCCCCAGCATTTT	CASSSAGISNQPQHF
13	TRBV7-6	NA	NA	TRBJ2-3	TGTGCCAGCCACTTTTTAAGCACAGATACGCAGTATTTT	CASHFLSTDTQYF
13	TRBV7-2	many	NA	TRBJ1-1	TGTGCCAGCAGCTTTAGCCGTGAGCTTGAAGCTTTCTTT	CASSFSRELEAFF
17	TRBV27	NA	TRBD2	TRBJ2-7	TGTGCCAGCAGTTCCCACCCTATCGGCGGGAGCTCCTACGAGCAGTACTTC	CASSSHPIGGSSYEQYF
14	TRBV27	NA	NA	TRBJ2-3	TGTGCCAGCGGGAATGAACCAAACTACGCAAAGCAGTATTTT	CASGNEPNYAKQYF
16	TRBV20-1	few	NA	TRBJ2-1	TGCAGTGCTAGAGATGTGGGCGGGTCCTCCTACAATGAGCAGTTCTTC	CSARDVGGSSYNEQFF